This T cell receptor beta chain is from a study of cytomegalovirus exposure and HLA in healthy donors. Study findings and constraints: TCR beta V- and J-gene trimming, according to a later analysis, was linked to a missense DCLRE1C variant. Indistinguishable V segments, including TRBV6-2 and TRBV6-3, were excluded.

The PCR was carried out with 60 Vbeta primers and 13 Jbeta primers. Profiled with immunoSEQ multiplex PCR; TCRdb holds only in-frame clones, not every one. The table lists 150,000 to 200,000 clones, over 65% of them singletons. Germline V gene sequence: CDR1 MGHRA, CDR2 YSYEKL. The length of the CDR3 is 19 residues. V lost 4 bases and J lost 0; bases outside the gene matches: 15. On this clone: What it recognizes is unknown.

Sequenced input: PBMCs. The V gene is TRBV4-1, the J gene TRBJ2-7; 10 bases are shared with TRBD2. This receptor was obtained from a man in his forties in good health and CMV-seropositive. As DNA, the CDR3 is TGCGCCAGCAGCCCGCCCCTGGGAAGACTAGCGGGCGACTCCTACGAGCAGTACTTC. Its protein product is CASSPPLGRLAGDSYEQYF.